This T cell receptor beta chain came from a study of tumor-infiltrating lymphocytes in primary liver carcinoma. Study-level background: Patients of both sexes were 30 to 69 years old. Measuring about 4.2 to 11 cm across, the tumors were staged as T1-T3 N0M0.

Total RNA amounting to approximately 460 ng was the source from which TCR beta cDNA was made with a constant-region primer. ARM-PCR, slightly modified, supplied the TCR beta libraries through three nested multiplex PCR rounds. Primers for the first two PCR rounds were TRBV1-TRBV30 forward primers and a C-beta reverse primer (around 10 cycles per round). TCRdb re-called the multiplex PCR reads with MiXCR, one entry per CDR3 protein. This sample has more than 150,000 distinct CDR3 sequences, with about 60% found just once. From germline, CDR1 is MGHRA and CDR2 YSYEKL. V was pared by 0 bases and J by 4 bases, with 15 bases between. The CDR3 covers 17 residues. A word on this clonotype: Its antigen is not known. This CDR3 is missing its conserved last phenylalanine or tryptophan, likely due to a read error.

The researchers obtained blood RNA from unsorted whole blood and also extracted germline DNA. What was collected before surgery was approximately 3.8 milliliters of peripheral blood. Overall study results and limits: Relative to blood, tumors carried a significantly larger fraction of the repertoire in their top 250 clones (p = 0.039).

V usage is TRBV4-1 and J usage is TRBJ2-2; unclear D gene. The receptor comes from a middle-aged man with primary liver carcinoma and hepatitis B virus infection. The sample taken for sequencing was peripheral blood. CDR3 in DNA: TGCGCCAGCAGCCAAGACCGGAGCTCGGCAAGCACCGGGGAGCTGTTTTGT. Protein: CASSQDRSSASTGELFC.